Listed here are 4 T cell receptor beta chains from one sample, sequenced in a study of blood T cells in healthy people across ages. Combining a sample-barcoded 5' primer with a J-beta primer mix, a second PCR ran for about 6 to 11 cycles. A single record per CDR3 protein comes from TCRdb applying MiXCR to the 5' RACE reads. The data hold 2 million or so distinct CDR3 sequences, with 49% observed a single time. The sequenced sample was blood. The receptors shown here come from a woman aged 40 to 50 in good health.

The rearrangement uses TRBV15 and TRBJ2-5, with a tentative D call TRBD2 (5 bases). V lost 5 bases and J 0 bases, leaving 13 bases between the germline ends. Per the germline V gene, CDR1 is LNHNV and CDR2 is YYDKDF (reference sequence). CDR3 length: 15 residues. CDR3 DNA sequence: TGTGCCACCAGCGGAGGTGGCCGCTACCAAGAGACCCAGTACTTC. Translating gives CATSGGGRYQETQYF.

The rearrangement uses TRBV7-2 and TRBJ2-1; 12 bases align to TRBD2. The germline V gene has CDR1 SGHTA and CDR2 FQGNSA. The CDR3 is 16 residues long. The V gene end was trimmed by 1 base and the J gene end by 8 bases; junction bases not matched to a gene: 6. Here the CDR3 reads CASSLVGTSGSDEQFF. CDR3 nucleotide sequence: TGTGCCAGCAGCTTAGTAGGGACTAGCGGGTCCGATGAGCAGTTCTTC.

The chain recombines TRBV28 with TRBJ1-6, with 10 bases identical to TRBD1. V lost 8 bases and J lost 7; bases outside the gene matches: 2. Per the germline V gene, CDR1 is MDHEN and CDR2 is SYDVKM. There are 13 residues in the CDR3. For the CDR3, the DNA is TGTGCCAGCCAGGGACAGGGGAATTCACCCCTCCACTTT. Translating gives CASQGQGNSPLHF. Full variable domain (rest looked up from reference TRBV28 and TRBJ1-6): DVKVTQSSRYLVKRTGEKVFLECVQDMDHENMFWYRQDPGLGLRLIYFSYDVKMKEKGDIPEGYSVSREKKERFSLILESASTNQTSMYLCASQGQGNSPLHFGNGTRLTVT.

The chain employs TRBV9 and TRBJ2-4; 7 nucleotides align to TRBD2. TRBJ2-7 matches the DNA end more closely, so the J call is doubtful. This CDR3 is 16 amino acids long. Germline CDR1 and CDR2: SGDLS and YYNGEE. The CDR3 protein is CASSVAGAGRVYEQYF. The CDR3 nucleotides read TGTGCCAGCAGCGTAGCTGGTGCAGGGAGGGTCTACGAGCAGTACTTC.